Following are 31 T cell receptor beta chains from one sample sequenced in a study of T cell responses to AZD1222 COVID-19 vaccine. TCRdb's copy holds only in-frame clones and misses some; the assay was immunoSEQ multiplex PCR. In the table there are around 160,000 clones, 94% of which are singletons. Sequencing used peripheral blood, obtained on day 0 of AZD1222 vaccination. All receptors come from an adult in good health.

The CDR3 protein is CASSSQGYNSPLHF. The CDR3 bases are TGTGCCAGCTCATCCCAGGGCTATAATTCACCCCTCCACTTT. This sequence joins TRBV18 and TRBJ1-6; possibly TRBD1 for D (5 bases). The V gene's germline CDR1 is KGHSH and CDR2 LQKENI. Trimming left V 5 bases short and J 3 bases short, with 8 bases between. The CDR3 runs 14 residues.

The chain combines TRBV7-9 with TRBJ2-1, with D perhaps matching TRBD1 (5 bases). Germline V lookup: CDR1 SEHNR, CDR2 FQNEAQ (reference sequence). The CDR3 totals 15 residues. Trimming took off 5 bases at V and 6 bases at J, with 17 bases between the two ends. CDR3 region: CASSPRVVQGNEQFF. The CDR3 bases are TGTGCCAGCAGCCCCCGGGTGGTTCAGGGCAATGAGCAGTTCTTC.

V gene TRBV29-1 combines with J gene TRBJ1-1, with D possibly TRBD1 on 5 matching bases. The V end was cut by 3 bases, the J end by 5 bases, with 13 bases between. This CDR3 has 13 amino acids. The germline V gene has CDR1 SQVTM and CDR2 ANQGSEA. CDR3 in DNA: TGCAGCGTTGATACGATCAGGGCTACTGAAGCTTTCTTT. This codes for CSVDTIRATEAFF.

The chain links TRBV9 to TRBJ2-7; possibly TRBD1 or TRBD2 for D (6 bases each). Germline CDR1 reads SGDLS; CDR2 reads YYNGEE. This CDR3 is built from 15 residues. The germline V and J ends were trimmed by 2 bases and 0 bases, with 12 bases remaining between them. Written as DNA, the CDR3 is TGTGCCAGCAGCGTGGGGGGCCGCTTCTCCTACGAGCAGTACTTC. Protein: CASSVGGRFSYEQYF. The entire variable domain, with the rest obtained from reference TRBV9 and TRBJ2-7, is as follows: DSGVTQTPKHLITATGQRVTLRCSPRSGDLSVYWYQQSLDQGLQFLIQYYNGEERAKGNILERFSAQQFPDLHSELNLSSLELGDSALYFCASSVGGRFSYEQYFGPGTRLTVT.

V is TRBV6-5 and J is TRBJ1-5; 7 nucleotides align to TRBD1. J was trimmed by 7 bases and V by 7 bases; bases with no gene match: 13. From germline, CDR1 is MNHEY and CDR2 SVGAGI. The CDR3 runs to 15 residues. The CDR3 here is CASIGFQGGRQPQHF. Written as DNA, the CDR3 is TGTGCCAGCATCGGGTTCCAGGGGGGGAGACAGCCCCAGCATTTT.

This sequence joins TRBV9 and TRBJ2-7; either TRBD1 or TRBD2 may supply D (5 bases each). Germline V gene sequence: CDR1 SGDLS, CDR2 YYNGEE. The CDR3 loop spans 13 amino acids. Trimming left V 4 bases short and J 2 bases short, with 10 bases between. CDR3 nucleotide sequence: TGTGCCAGCAGCATCTCGGGGCCCTACGAGCAGTACTTC. Its translation: CASSISGPYEQYF. Combining the CDR3 with reference TRBV9 and TRBJ2-7 gives the whole variable domain DSGVTQTPKHLITATGQRVTLRCSPRSGDLSVYWYQQSLDQGLQFLIQYYNGEERAKGNILERFSAQQFPDLHSELNLSSLELGDSALYFCASSISGPYEQYFGPGTRLTVT.

This chain uses TRBV30 with TRBJ2-5, with 8 nucleotides matching TRBD2. Trimming took 5 bases from V and 4 from J; bases not matched to a gene: 12. This CDR3 is 15 amino acids long. Germline-derived CDR1 and CDR2 are GTSNPN and SVGIG (reference sequence). The CDR3 region is CAWEESGSLGETQYF. The CDR3, as DNA: TGTGCCTGGGAAGAAAGCGGGAGCCTAGGAGAGACCCAGTACTTC.

The rearrangement links TRBV15 to TRBJ2-7, with 7 nucleotides matching TRBD2. Germline V gives CDR1 LNHNV, CDR2 YYDKDF (reference sequence). The CDR3 loop spans 16 amino acids. The V and J ends lost 0 bases and 4 bases, in that order; junction bases with no gene match: 9. Written as DNA, the CDR3 is TGTGCCACCAGCAGAGATCTCGGACTAGTCCAATACGAGCAGTACTTC. It yields the protein CATSRDLGLVQYEQYF.

The rearrangement links TRBV20-1 to TRBJ2-1, with D perhaps TRBD2 (5 bases). The V end lost 3 bases, the J end lost 8 bases, and 17 bases lay between the germline ends. Germline CDR1 is DFQATT and CDR2 is SNEGSKA (reference sequence). The CDR3 consists of 14 residues. The CDR3 protein is CSASRRTSGDEQFF. The CDR3 DNA follows: TGCAGTGCTAGTCGGAGGACGTCTGGCGATGAGCAGTTCTTC.

About this clone: Different DNA sequences within this sample yield the same CDR3. The chain employs TRBV2 and TRBJ2-3; D remains unclear. Trimming cost V 6 bases and J 3 bases, with 4 bases left between them. CDR3 length: 11 amino acids. The germline gives CDR1 SNHLY, CDR2 FYNNEI. DNA of the CDR3: TGTGCCAGCAGCTCGACAGATACGCAGTATTTT. Translated: CASSSTDTQYF.

The genes are TRBV27 and TRBJ1-5; no reliable D call. Trimming removed 3 bases from V and 0 bases from J, with 9 bases in between. Germline-derived CDR1 and CDR2 are MNHEY and SMNVEV (reference sequence). This CDR3 region has 15 residues. The CDR3 DNA is TGTGCCAGCAGTTTGCAAGGGTATAGCAATCAGCCCCAGCATTTT. This codes for CASSLQGYSNQPQHF.

This chain connects TRBV27 to TRBJ2-1, with D maybe TRBD2 (6 bases). V was shortened by 3 bases and J by 0 bases, with 6 bases between the two germline ends. The germline V gene has CDR1 MNHEY and CDR2 SMNVEV (reference sequence). CDR3 length: 14 amino acids. The CDR3 region is CASSFGSSYNEQFF. CDR3 DNA sequence: TGTGCCAGCAGTTTCGGGAGCTCCTACAATGAGCAGTTCTTC.

This chain connects TRBV5-1 to TRBJ2-3; D tentatively fits TRBD1 or TRBD2 (5 bases each). Germline CDR1 reads SGHRS; CDR2 reads YFSETQ. The V end lost 0 bases, the J end lost 2 bases, and 19 bases lay between the germline ends. The CDR3 totals 18 residues. Written as DNA, the CDR3 is TGCGCCAGCAGCTTGGGACTACACACCGGGGACCTCACAGATACGCAGTATTTT. Translated, it gives CASSLGLHTGDLTDTQYF.

In regard to this clone: Within the sample, other DNA sequences also encode this same CDR3. The J gene is TRBJ1-2, the V gene TRBV30; D remains ambiguous. This CDR3 has 12 amino acids. The germline V and J ends were trimmed by 1 base and 4 bases, with 7 bases remaining between them. CDR1 and CDR2 (germline): GTSNPN, SVGIG (reference sequence). CDR3 in amino acids: CAWSAQSYGYTF. The CDR3 DNA follows: TGTGCCTGGAGTGCTCAGAGCTATGGCTACACCTTC.

The chain has TRBV28 and TRBJ1-3; D unclear. Germline loops: CDR1 MDHEN, CDR2 SYDVKM. V lost 8 bases and J 0 bases, leaving 14 bases between the germline ends. The CDR3 is made up of 15 amino acids. CDR3 loop: CASVEGGHSGNTIYF. The DNA for the CDR3 is TGTGCCAGCGTTGAAGGAGGCCACTCTGGAAACACCATATATTTT.

The chain links TRBV2 to TRBJ2-1; 8 bases agree with TRBD2. Per the germline V gene, CDR1 is SNHLY and CDR2 is FYNNEI. V shed 2 bases and J 7 bases; nucleotides not matched to a gene: 7. The CDR3 totals 15 residues. Written as DNA, the CDR3 is TGTGCCAGCAGTGAATTGGGACTAGGGTCGAATGAGCAGTTCTTC. Amino acid sequence: CASSELGLGSNEQFF.

The rearrangement uses TRBV9 and TRBJ2-1, with TRBD2 matching over 12 bases. CDR1 is SGDLS, CDR2 YYNGEE, per germline. Trimming took 2 bases from V and 7 from J; bases not matched to a gene: 4. The CDR3 is 15 residues long. The CDR3 sequence: CASSVTSGSWNEQFF. The CDR3 region has the DNA TGTGCCAGCAGCGTGACTAGCGGGAGTTGGAATGAGCAGTTCTTC.

The genes are TRBV7-9 and TRBJ1-5; D not resolved. The CDR3 length is 14 residues. Germline lookup yields CDR1 SEHNR and CDR2 FQNEAQ (reference sequence). V was cut by 1 base and J by 5 bases, with 9 bases left in between. The CDR3 loop is CASSLVGADQPQHF. The CDR3 DNA is TGTGCCAGCAGCTTAGTGGGAGCTGATCAGCCCCAGCATTTT.

For the CDR3, the DNA is TGCGCCAGCAGCTTGGGGCGACAGGATTCCGACAATGAGCAGTTCTTC. Its translation: CASSLGRQDSDNEQFF. This sequence joins TRBV5-1 and TRBJ2-1; D might be TRBD1 (6 bases). V was clipped by 0 bases and J by 5 bases, with 15 bases between them. The CDR3 runs to 16 residues. Per the germline V gene, CDR1 is SGHRS and CDR2 is YFSETQ.

V usage is TRBV6-5 and J usage is TRBJ1-5; TRBD1 might be the D (6 bases). V was pared by 7 bases and J by 3 bases, with 16 bases between. Germline V gene sequence: CDR1 MNHEY, CDR2 SVGAGI. The CDR3 contains 15 residues. The CDR3 DNA is TGTGCCAGCAAGGACCCTACAGGGCCCAATCAGCCCCAGCATTTT. It translates to CASKDPTGPNQPQHF.

The chain joins TRBV6-5 to TRBJ1-2; the D gene is possibly TRBD1 (6 bases). Per germline, CDR1 MNHEY and CDR2 SVGAGI. V was cut by 6 bases and J by 8 bases, with 16 bases left in between. CDR3 length: 13 amino acids. The CDR3, as DNA: TGTGCCAGCAGAATGGGGGGGCGGTTAGGCTACACCTTC. Amino acid sequence: CASRMGGRLGYTF.

The chain has TRBV30 and TRBJ1-3; no clear D. The V end was cut by 0 bases, the J end by 0 bases, with 3 bases between. The germline V gene has CDR1 GTSNPN and CDR2 SVGIG (reference sequence). This CDR3 is built from 13 residues. CDR3 DNA sequence: TGTGCCTGGAGTGTCCGCTCTGGAAACACCATATATTTT. Translating gives CAWSVRSGNTIYF.

CDR3 protein: CASSPDRGTHNYGYTF. The CDR3 DNA reads TGTGCCAGCAGCCCGGACAGGGGCACACACAACTATGGCTACACCTTC. The chain is built from TRBV7-9 and TRBJ1-2; 9 bases map to TRBD1. The junction had 9 bases not matched to a gene; V was cut back by 5 bases and J by 2 bases. CDR1 and CDR2 (germline): SEHNR, FQNEAQ (reference sequence). The length of the CDR3 is 16 residues.

V and J are TRBV10-3 and TRBJ1-5; D is undetermined. V was cut by 2 bases and J by 3 bases, with 11 bases left in between. The CDR3 runs to 15 residues. Germline CDR1 and CDR2: ENHRY and SYGVKD. The CDR3 DNA sequence: TGTGCCATCAGTGAGGCTTCACCTATCAATCAGCCCCAGCATTTT. This sequence encodes CAISEASPINQPQHF.

The CDR3 protein is CASSLAEPRDIEAFF. The CDR3 DNA reads as TGTGCCAGCAGCTTGGCCGAGCCGAGAGACATTGAAGCTTTCTTT. V gene TRBV5-4 combines with J gene TRBJ1-1; no clear D. From germline, CDR1 is SGHNT and CDR2 YYREEE (reference sequence). This CDR3 has 15 residues. With 0 bases removed from V and 7 bases from J, the gap between germline ends came to 16 bases.

This chain joins TRBV9 and TRBJ2-1; no clear D. This CDR3 has 14 amino acids. The ends were cut back, 3 bases at V and 4 bases at J, with 11 bases in the middle. CDR1 SGDLS and CDR2 YYNGEE come from the germline V gene. The CDR3, as DNA: TGTGCCAGCAGCGGTCCCCCCTGGTACAATGAGCAGTTCTTC. It translates to CASSGPPWYNEQFF.

In its sample, this clone was seen a few times. V is TRBV7-6 and J is TRBJ2-7, with TRBD1 as a possible D gene (5 bases). The CDR3 extends over 17 amino acids. Germline CDR1 is SGHVS and CDR2 is FNYEAQ. V lost 1 base to trimming and J lost 4 bases, with 20 bases between them. The CDR3 sequence is CASSLVPGPSETYEQYF. The CDR3 nucleotides are TGTGCCAGCAGCTTAGTGCCAGGGCCCTCTGAGACGTACGAGCAGTACTTC.

The J gene is TRBJ1-4, the V gene TRBV11-2; D unresolved. Trimming took off 4 bases at V and 8 bases at J, with 14 bases between the two ends. The germline V gene has CDR1 SGHAT and CDR2 FQNNGV. The CDR3 is 14 residues long. This CDR3 is CASSSGFRGEKLFF. Here the CDR3 DNA reads TGTGCCAGCAGCTCGGGTTTTCGGGGAGAAAAACTGTTTTTT.

The chain links TRBV19 to TRBJ2-5; tentatively, D is TRBD1 (6 bases). Germline loops: CDR1 LNHDA, CDR2 SQIVND (reference sequence). V was shortened by 9 bases and J by 4 bases, with 12 bases between the two germline ends. This CDR3 has 12 amino acids. In DNA, the CDR3 is TGTGCCAGCCGCAGGGGTGGAGAGACCCAGTACTTC. Residues: CASRRGGETQYF.

The V call is TRBV28, the J call TRBJ1-1; D is possibly TRBD1 (5 bases). The CDR3 is 14 amino acids. Germline CDR1 MDHEN, CDR2 SYDVKM. Trimming removed 6 bases from V and 4 bases from J, with 15 bases in between. The CDR3 DNA is TGTGCCAGCAGATGGGGGACCTCGGGCACTGAAGCTTTCTTT. Translation: CASRWGTSGTEAFF. The variable domain in full, completed from reference TRBV28 and TRBJ1-1, reads DVKVTQSSRYLVKRTGEKVFLECVQDMDHENMFWYRQDPGLGLRLIYFSYDVKMKEKGDIPEGYSVSREKKERFSLILESASTNQTSMYLCASRWGTSGTEAFFGQGTRLTVV.

The CDR3 bases are TGTGCCAGTACCCGATACGGCGGGGGTCAGCCCCAGCATTTT. Protein sequence: CASTRYGGGQPQHF. The chain links TRBV19 to TRBJ1-5; perhaps TRBD1 as D (5 bases). This CDR3 contains 14 residues. Germline lookup yields CDR1 LNHDA and CDR2 SQIVND (reference sequence). V lost 7 bases and J lost 6, with 16 bases in between.